Below, 9 T cell receptor beta chains from the same sample are listed, as sequenced in a study of persistence of HIV-infected CD4 T cells. Anti-CD3/anti-CD28 beads served as a nonspecific positive control stimulus. Sorting of responding CD4+ T cells relied on upregulated CD40 ligand together with CD69. This was the immunoSEQ version 4 assay in survey mode. This table comes from immunoSEQ multiplex PCR, and its TCRdb copy is limited to in-frame clones, with some not included. The sample shows about 43,000 clones, approximately 88% of them seen only once. Their antigens remain unidentified. Material: CD4+ T cells sorted from PBMCs after approximately 19-hour stimulation, obtained from a patient who received antiretroviral therapy. These receptors came from an adult man with HIV who was CMV-seropositive.

The chain has TRBV5-1 and TRBJ1-4; no firm D call. Germline CDR1 and CDR2: SGHRS and YFSETQ. The CDR3 has 14 amino acids. V was trimmed by 0 bases and J by 6 bases, leaving 9 bases between them. This CDR3 reads CASSLDSYDEKLFF. In nucleotides, the CDR3 is TGCGCCAGCAGCTTGGACAGTTACGATGAAAAACTGTTTTTT. The whole variable domain, filled in from reference TRBV5-1 and TRBJ1-4, reads KAGVTQTPRYLIKTRGQQVTLSCSPISGHRSVSWYQQTPGQGLQFLFEYFSETQRNKGNFPGRFSGRQFSNSRSEMNVSTLELGDSALYLCASSLDSYDEKLFFGSGTQLSVL.

The rearrangement links TRBV3-1 (or the pseudogene TRBV3-2) to TRBJ1-1; 7 positions match TRBD1. The CDR3 extends over 13 amino acids. With 4 bases clipped from V and 3 bases from J, the junction kept 2 bases outside the gene matches. Germline values: CDR1 LGHDT, CDR2 YNNKEL (reference sequence). Written as DNA, the CDR3 is TGTGCCAGCAGCCGGGACAGCTACACTGAAGCTTTCTTT. The encoded protein is CASSRDSYTEAFF.

A single count supports this clone. This chain links TRBV12-3 or TRBV12-4 with TRBJ1-2; no clear D. Trimming pared 7 bases from V and 4 bases from J, leaving 13 bases between. CDR3 length: 13 amino acids. CDR3 in amino acids: CASTVDGFYGYTF. CDR3 nucleotides: TGTGCCAGCACCGTGGACGGATTCTATGGCTACACCTTC.

This chain joins TRBV5-1 and TRBJ1-2, with D tentatively TRBD1 (6 bases). V shed 1 base and J shed 3 bases, with 19 bases lying between them. CDR1 and CDR2 (germline): SGHRS, YFSETQ. The CDR3 is made up of 17 amino acids. The CDR3 region has the DNA TGCGCCAGCAGCTTGAGCCCGACAAAACAGGGTTACTATGGCTACACCTTC. It codes for CASSLSPTKQGYYGYTF.

This clone has just one count. This rearrangement joins TRBV29-1 to TRBJ1-1, with TRBD1 identical over 10 bases. The V segment lost 6 bases and the J segment 4 bases; nucleotides outside the gene matches: 2. Germline lookup yields CDR1 SQVTM and CDR2 ANQGSEA. This CDR3 spans 12 amino acids. CDR3 residues: CSVDRGPTEAFF. The CDR3 DNA reads as TGCAGCGTCGACAGGGGGCCCACTGAAGCTTTCTTT.

This clone was seen only a few times. V is TRBV28 and J is TRBJ1-1; the D is unclear. The CDR3 contains 15 residues. The germline V and J ends were trimmed by 4 bases and 1 base, with 13 bases remaining between them. Germline CDR1 is MDHEN and CDR2 is SYDVKM. This chain's CDR3 is CASSWLKVENTEAFF. The CDR3 DNA sequence: TGTGCCAGCAGTTGGTTAAAGGTAGAGAACACTGAAGCTTTCTTT. The variable domain in full, completed from reference TRBV28 and TRBJ1-1, reads DVKVTQSSRYLVKRTGEKVFLECVQDMDHENMFWYRQDPGLGLRLIYFSYDVKMKEKGDIPEGYSVSREKKERFSLILESASTNQTSMYLCASSWLKVENTEAFFGQGTRLTVV.

The rearrangement joins TRBV6-5 to TRBJ2-7; 12 positions agree with TRBD2. The V gene's germline CDR1 is MNHEY and CDR2 SVGAGI. Trimming took 4 bases from V and 7 from J; bases not matched to a gene: 11. The CDR3 is 16 residues long. The CDR3 region has the DNA TGTGCCAGCAGTTCCCGACTAGCGGGGGTTGTGGGGGAGCAGTACTTC. Protein: CASSSRLAGVVGEQYF.

This chain uses TRBV19 with TRBJ1-2; 11 nucleotides agree with TRBD1. V was pared by 9 bases and J by 4 bases, with 10 bases of the junction left unmatched. The CDR3 has 15 residues. Germline V gene data show CDR1 as LNHDA and CDR2 as SQIVND (reference sequence). The CDR3 bases are TGTGCCAGCCGGACAGGGGGCGCCCCCTTCTATGGCTACACCTTC. It encodes CASRTGGAPFYGYTF. The full variable domain, in which reference TRBV19 and TRBJ1-2 provide the parts outside the CDR3, is DGGITQSPKYLFRKEGQNVTLSCEQNLNHDAMYWYRQDPGQGLRLIYYSQIVNDFQKGDIAEGYSVSREKKESFPLTVTSAQKNPTAFYLCASRTGGAPFYGYTFGSGTRLTVV.

V usage is TRBV6-5 and J usage is TRBJ1-5; 7 bases are shared with TRBD1. Germline assignment: CDR1 MNHEY and CDR2 SVGAGI. With 6 bases clipped from V and 0 bases from J, the junction kept 2 bases outside the gene matches. The CDR3 has 14 amino acids. The CDR3 region has the DNA TGTGCCAGCAGCCGACAGGGTAGCAATCAGCCCCAGCATTTT. Encoded protein: CASSRQGSNQPQHF.